This T cell receptor (beta chain) stems from a study of tumor-infiltrating lymphocytes in primary liver carcinoma (dated by TCRdb to the late 2010s). Context from the whole study: Surgical resection was performed in China between 2015 and early 2016 on a few patients with histopathologically diagnosed primary liver carcinoma. Of the five patients (three men and two women, aged 30 to 69 years), four had hepatocellular carcinoma and one had combined HCC and intrahepatic cholangiocarcinoma. The tumors of the five patients were staged as T1-T3 N0M0, with maximum diameters ranging from roughly 4 to 10 cm. Each sample produced about 3.5 to 8 million productive TCRbeta reads, and read depth showed no significant difference between tissue types. TCRbeta repertoire sequencing, expression microarrays and whole-exome sequencing were combined in the study across five regions of each liver tumor, with adjacent normal tissue and blood also included. A total of roughly 35 specimens from 5 patients underwent TCRbeta repertoire sequencing, comprising approximately 25 tumor regions, 5 adjacent noncancerous liver tissues and 5 peripheral blood samples. Reproducibility between technical replicate repertoires was high, with correlation coefficients above 0.98 and mean shared-clone rates approximately 0.9. Results the study describes overall, beyond this receptor: The top 250 clones accounted for a significantly greater share of the repertoire in tumors than in blood (p = 0.039). Because only the TCR beta chain was sequenced and unpaired alpha chains were not captured, true repertoire diversity is likely underestimated. Consistent with antigen-driven expansion, pairs of tumor regions showed higher repertoire overlap (mean about 36%) than either tumor-adjacent pairs (about 17%) or tumor-blood pairs (about 15%). The study included only four to six patients, and the authors note findings should be validated in a larger study. Comparison of CD4+ and CD8+ T cell repertoires was precluded by the use of bulk unsorted samples.

Comments on this clonotype: There is no known antigen for this receptor. This could be a read error, since a much larger clone is one nucleotide away.

TRIzol reagent was used to extract blood RNA from unsorted whole blood, while the DNeasy Blood & Tissue kit provided the germline DNA. Patients had chronic HBV infection and were treatment-naive at sampling. About 3.6 milliliters of peripheral blood were collected into K2EDTA tubes before surgery. Starting from around 500 ng total RNA, TCRbeta-specific cDNA was produced by reverse transcription with a constant-region primer and ProtoScript II reverse transcriptase. TCRbeta libraries were built with three nested multiplex PCR rounds, a slightly modified ARM-PCR procedure. Each of the first two PCR rounds ran for around 11 cycles and used multiplex TRBV1-TRBV30 forward primers together with a Cbeta reverse primer. A final 25-cycle PCR with Deep VentR polymerase added sample barcodes and Illumina adapters. Before sequencing, amplicons of 200-500 bp were purified from gel using a QIAquick gel extraction kit. The TCRbeta amplicons were sequenced with 250-bp paired-end reads on an Illumina HiSeq 2500. The source study handled its data this way. Reads were quality-trimmed with Trimmomatic v0.33, and paired reads were merged with FLASH v1.2.11 to recover full CDR3 sequences. V, D and J germline segments were assigned to the rearranged TCRbeta sequences using MiGEC v1.2.1b. Clonotype statistics and Shannon-Wiener diversity indices were computed with VDJtools v1.0.0. To reduce sampling bias, subsequent analyses other than the diversity analysis used only the 250 most abundant clonotypes in each sample. TCRdb applied fastp at Q25 and MiXCR to the public reads, then kept only in-frame beta chains. Rows matching on CDR3 protein sequence are summarized as one entry with the most common DNA and genes. For this entry, the V and J calls and clone size follow TCRdb and not the study's own pipeline. Present in this sample are fewer than 350,000 distinct CDR3 sequences, 65% of which were seen just once. Roughly 9% of the sample goes to the ten largest clones.

The CDR1 and CDR2 encoded by the germline V gene are MNHNS and SASEGT. The cysteine opens and the phenylalanine closes a CDR3 of 14 amino acids. Only the CDR3 region is kept as DNA, spanning 42 bases read in frame from base 1. Relative to germline, V is 5 bases shorter and J is 10 bases shorter, with 18 bases between their ends. The chain joins TRBV6-1 to TRBJ2-1, with the D gene uncertain. Sequenced: peripheral blood. The receptor comes from a middle-aged man with primary liver carcinoma and hepatitis B virus infection. In nucleotide form, the sequence is TGTGCCAGCAGTTACCGCGGACGGAGCAGGGAGCAGTTCTTC. It specifies CASSYRGRSREQFF.